The 11 T cell receptor beta chains in this list originate from one sample, sequenced in a study of cytomegalovirus exposure and HLA in healthy donors. PCR was performed using 60 Vbeta and 13 Jbeta primers. Generated by immunoSEQ multiplex PCR, the TCRdb table keeps only in-frame clones and is missing some. The sample has 100,000 or so clones, around 81% seen once. Sequenced: PBMCs. The receptors come from a man aged 35 to 55 in good health and CMV-seropositive.

The chain employs TRBV5-1 and TRBJ2-7; D is unresolved. This CDR3 spans 13 amino acids. With 5 bases removed from V and 0 bases from J, the gap between germline ends came to 9 bases. Germline CDR1 SGHRS, CDR2 YFSETQ. The CDR3 coding sequence is TGCGCCAGCAGTCCGCAGAACTCCTACGAGCAGTACTTC. Translation gives CASSPQNSYEQYF.

This clone has just one count. This sequence joins TRBV5-1 and TRBJ2-2; a possible D gene is TRBD2 (6 bases). The CDR3 runs 14 residues. CDR1 is SGHRS and CDR2 is YFSETQ in the germline V gene. Trimming cost V 5 bases and J 3 bases, with 11 bases left between them. The CDR3 nucleotides are TGCGCCAGCAGTACGGCGGGATACACCGGGGAGCTGTTTTTT. Protein: CASSTAGYTGELFF. Filled out from reference TRBV5-1 and TRBJ2-2, the complete variable domain reads KAGVTQTPRYLIKTRGQQVTLSCSPISGHRSVSWYQQTPGQGLQFLFEYFSETQRNKGNFPGRFSGRQFSNSRSEMNVSTLELGDSALYLCASSTAGYTGELFFGEGSRLTVL.

This rearrangement joins TRBV19 to TRBJ2-7, with a tentative D call TRBD1 (6 bases). V was shortened by 3 bases and J by 2 bases, with 11 bases between the two germline ends. Per the germline V gene, CDR1 is LNHDA and CDR2 is SQIVND (reference sequence). The CDR3 runs 14 residues. As DNA, the CDR3 is TGTGCCAGTAGTATCGTGGACAGCCCCTACGAGCAGTACTTC. Residues: CASSIVDSPYEQYF.

The chain recombines TRBV11-2 with TRBJ2-2, with D uncertain. Germline V CDR1 and CDR2: SGHAT, FQNNGV. The V end was cut by 0 bases, the J end by 9 bases, with 8 bases between. The CDR3 spans 13 residues. The CDR3 protein is CASSLDGIRELFF. The DNA of the CDR3 is TGTGCCAGCAGCTTAGACGGTATCCGGGAGCTGTTTTTT.

This clone has just one count. The V and J genes are TRBV9 and TRBJ2-2, with D tentatively TRBD2 (5 bases). This CDR3 spans 13 amino acids. V was trimmed by 5 bases and J by 3 bases, leaving 8 bases between them. CDR1 is SGDLS, CDR2 YYNGEE, per germline. CDR3 nucleotide sequence: TGTGCCAGCAGGAGGGTTGACACCGGGGAGCTGTTTTTT. Translation gives CASRRVDTGELFF.

This CDR3 is CASSYESPSSYEQYF. CDR3 in DNA: TGTGCCAGCAGTTACGAGTCACCGAGCTCCTACGAGCAGTACTTC. This chain links TRBV6-5 with TRBJ2-7; D ambiguous. Germline loops: CDR1 MNHEY, CDR2 SVGAGI. Trimming pared 2 bases from V and 0 bases from J, leaving 11 bases between. The CDR3 is 15 residues long.

This clone was seen only a few times. V usage is TRBV5-1 and J usage is TRBJ2-1; weak D call: TRBD2 (6 bases). From germline, CDR1 is SGHRS and CDR2 YFSETQ. Trimming shortened V by 0 bases and J by 0 bases, and 7 bases separated the two germline ends. The CDR3 runs to 15 residues. The CDR3, as DNA: TGCGCCAGCAGCTTGGACGGGAGCTCCTACAATGAGCAGTTCTTC. Amino acid sequence: CASSLDGSSYNEQFF.

In its sample, this clone was seen once. CDR3 sequence: CASSHMGQGLGETQYF. DNA for the CDR3: TGTGCCAGCAGCCATATGGGACAGGGGTTGGGAGAGACCCAGTACTTC. This chain joins TRBV7-9 and TRBJ2-5, with 10 nucleotides matching TRBD1. This CDR3 is built from 16 residues. J lost 4 bases, V lost 5 bases, and 10 bases had no gene match. From germline, CDR1 is SEHNR and CDR2 FQNEAQ (reference sequence).

This clone was recorded only once. The rearrangement joins TRBV6-5 to TRBJ2-7; D is undetermined. Germline values: CDR1 MNHEY, CDR2 SVGAGI. The CDR3 length is 12 residues. Trimming took off 0 bases at V and 3 bases at J, with 3 bases between the two ends. The CDR3, as DNA: TGTGCCAGCAGTTACTCTCGCTACGAGCAGTACTTC. Its translation: CASSYSRYEQYF.

The genes are TRBV28 and TRBJ1-2; the D gene is possibly TRBD1 (6 bases). Deletions cut 8 bases from V and 5 bases from J, with 12 bases between. Germline V gene data show CDR1 as MDHEN and CDR2 as SYDVKM. The CDR3 covers 12 residues. The chain's CDR3 is CASSDRSYGYTF. The DNA of the CDR3 is TGTGCCAGCTCGGACAGATCATATGGCTACACCTTC.

The V call is TRBV28, the J call TRBJ2-4, with a possible D match to TRBD1 (5 bases). The V gene lost 8 bases and the J gene lost 2 bases, with 7 bases spanning the gap. The CDR3 loop spans 12 amino acids. Germline V lookup: CDR1 MDHEN, CDR2 SYDVKM. The CDR3 bases are TGTGCCAGCCAGGGCACCAAAAACATTCAGTACTTC. Translation: CASQGTKNIQYF.